This T cell receptor delta chain was recorded in a study of γδ T cells in repeated Plasmodium falciparum infection (dated by TCRdb to the early 2020s). For context, the study as a whole: The natural-infection arm enrolled Malian children exposed to intense seasonal malaria transmission, compared against age and gender matched Australian children. Malian gammadelta TCR repertoires were analysed cross-sectionally during no-transmission periods and were analysed longitudinally across acute febrile malaria episodes. Samples from controlled-infection subjects were taken at baseline, just before selected infections, and 21 days after each infection. The study looked at how repeated Plasmodium falciparum infection shapes the human gammadelta T cell repertoire, using both natural infection in Mali and controlled human malaria infection. Four controlled human malaria infections were administered to roughly 5 malaria-naive U.S. adults over about 600 days by bites from P. falciparum NF54-infected Anopheles stephensi mosquitoes.

Vgamma9/Vdelta2+ and Vdelta2-negative gammadelta T cell populations were flow-sorted from peripheral blood mononuclear cells for bulk TCR repertoire analysis. This clone was detected a few times. Its antigen remains undetermined. Only one base separates this from a far larger clonotype, so it likely reflects a read error. This same CDR3 is encoded by further DNA sequences in the sample. The library was obtained by multiplex PCR. Sequencing instrument: Illumina MiSeq. Both TCR gamma (TRG) and TCR delta (TRD) chains were sequenced from each sorted gammadelta T cell sample. Under the source paper's analysis protocol: Repertoire analyses included clonotype tree plots, accumulated frequency of the top 20 clonotypes, diversity index (DI) and D75 metrics. With CATT, TCRdb called clones again from the public reads; duplicate DNA rows were later joined. The V and J calls, along with clone size, are taken from TCRdb and not from the paper's own processing. The sample table holds 50,000 or so delta-chain clones, of which about 1.5% were seen once. The biggest ten clones account for about 9.1% of the sample.

What the study reported, not specific to this receptor: Vgamma9/Vdelta2+ TCR repertoires showed a highly stable polyclonal repertoire over time and infection, with many inter-individual overlapping TCRgamma sequences. Compared with the repertoires of Australian children, the Vdelta2-negative gammadelta TCR repertoires of Malian children appeared more clonally expanded, less diverse and less shared. The controlled-infection cohort was small, limiting analysis of inter-individual variability in gammadelta T cell responses. In Vdelta2-negative gammadelta TCR repertoires, which were largely Vdelta1+, repeated controlled infections appeared to drive waves of new clonotype selection. The Malian cohort came from a small rural village of predominantly one ethnic group, limiting generalizability.

The cysteine opens and the phenylalanine closes a CDR3 of 17 amino acids. The entry retains the CDR3 DNA only, 51 bases that are in frame from base 1. Sequences TSWWSYY (CDR1) and QGS (CDR2) are obtained from the germline V gene. The receptor's source is a pool of human donors (malaria-infected and uninfected, not separated). Sequencing was performed on gamma-delta T cells from blood. The V segment is TRDV1, and no J call was made; the D call TRDD3 from the table was never checked on the DNA. For the CDR3, the sequence is CALGELSSFWGIRRLIF. The DNA sequence follows: TGTGCTCTCGGGGAACTCTCGTCATTCTGGGGGATACGACGCCTCATCTTT.